This T cell receptor (beta chain) was recorded in a study of blood T cell repertoires in COVID-19. Profiling relied on immunoSEQ multiplex PCR, and the TCRdb table lists in-frame clones only, not all of them. Among around 43,000 clones listed, more than 65% were seen once. Sequenced: peripheral blood. The origin of this receptor is a human donor in a cohort sampled during active COVID-19.

CDR3 sequence reads: CATRLAGETDTQYF. In nucleotides, the CDR3 is TGTGCCACCAGACTAGCGGGAGAGACAGATACGCAGTATTTT. The chain combines TRBV10-3 with TRBJ2-3; 12 bases are shared with TRBD2. CDR1 is ENHRY and CDR2 is SYGVKD in the germline V gene. After removal of 10 bases from V and 3 bases from J, the junction contained 5 bases not matched to a gene. This CDR3 has 14 residues.